This is a list of T cell receptor beta chains from one sample in a study of T cells in localized non-small cell lung cancer. The table came from immunoSEQ multiplex PCR; TCRdb's copy has only in-frame clones and leaves some out. The repertoire holds more than 9,000 clones, around three quarters seen once, with around 31% in the top ten. The sequences come from peripheral blood, collected before any cancer treatment. These TCRs come from a male donor older than 55 with stage I lung adenocarcinoma. CDR3s include the opening cysteine and the closing phenylalanine or tryptophan.

>TRBV11-2|16|TRBJ2-1
CASHPSTSGVGNEQFF
>TRBV28|13|TRBJ1-1
CASSLLGGAEAFF
>TRBV19|16|TRBJ1-2
CASSIDYGQGGYGYTF
>TRBV7-2|15|TRBJ2-7
CASSLASGQTYEQYF
>TRBV10-3|13|TRBJ2-1
CAISSGGEDEQFF
>TRBV6-5|14|TRBJ1-5
CASGAPGQTKPQHF
>TRBV20-1|11|TRBJ2-1
CSAIGISEQFF
>TRBV6-5|15|TRBJ2-1
CASSYLAGVLNEQFF
>TRBV9|14|TRBJ1-1
CASSVGLGNTEAFF
>TRBV19|20|TRBJ1-5
CASSSRLGRGQIAYNQPHHF